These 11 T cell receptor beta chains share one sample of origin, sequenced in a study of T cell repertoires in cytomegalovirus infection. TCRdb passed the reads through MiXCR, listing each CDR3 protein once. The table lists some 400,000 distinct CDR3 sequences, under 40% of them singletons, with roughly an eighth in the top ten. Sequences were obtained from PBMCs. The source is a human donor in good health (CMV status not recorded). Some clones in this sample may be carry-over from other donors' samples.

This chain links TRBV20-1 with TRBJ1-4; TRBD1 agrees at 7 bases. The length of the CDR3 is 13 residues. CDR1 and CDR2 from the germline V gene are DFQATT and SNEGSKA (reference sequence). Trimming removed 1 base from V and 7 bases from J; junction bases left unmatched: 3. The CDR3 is CSARAHRGEKLFF. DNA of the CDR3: TGCAGTGCTAGAGCACACAGGGGTGAAAAACTGTTTTTT.

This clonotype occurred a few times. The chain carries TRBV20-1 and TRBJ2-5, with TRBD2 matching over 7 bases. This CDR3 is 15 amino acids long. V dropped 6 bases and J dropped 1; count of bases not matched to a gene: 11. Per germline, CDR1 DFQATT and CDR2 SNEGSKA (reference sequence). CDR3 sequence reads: CSALPPAGFQETQYF. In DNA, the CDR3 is TGCAGTGCCCTTCCCCCAGCGGGGTTCCAAGAGACCCAGTACTTC.

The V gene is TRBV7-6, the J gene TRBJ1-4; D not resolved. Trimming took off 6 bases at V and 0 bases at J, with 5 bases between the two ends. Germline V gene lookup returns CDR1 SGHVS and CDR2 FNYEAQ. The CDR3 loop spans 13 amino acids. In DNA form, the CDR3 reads TGTGCCAGCAGGGGTTCAACTAATGAAAAACTGTTTTTT. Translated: CASRGSTNEKLFF.

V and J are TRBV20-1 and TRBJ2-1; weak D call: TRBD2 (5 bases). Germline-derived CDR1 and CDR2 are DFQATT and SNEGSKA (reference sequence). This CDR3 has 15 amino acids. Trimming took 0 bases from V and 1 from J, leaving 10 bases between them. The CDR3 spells CSARDHGESYNEQFF. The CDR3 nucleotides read TGCAGTGCTAGAGATCACGGGGAATCCTACAATGAGCAGTTCTTC.

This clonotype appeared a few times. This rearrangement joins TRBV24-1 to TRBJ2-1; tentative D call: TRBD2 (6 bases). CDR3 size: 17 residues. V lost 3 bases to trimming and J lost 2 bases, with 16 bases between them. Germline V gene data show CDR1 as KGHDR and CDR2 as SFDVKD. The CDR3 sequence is CATSDARGGITYNEQFF. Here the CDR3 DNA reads TGTGCCACCAGTGATGCTCGTGGCGGGATCACCTACAATGAGCAGTTCTTC.

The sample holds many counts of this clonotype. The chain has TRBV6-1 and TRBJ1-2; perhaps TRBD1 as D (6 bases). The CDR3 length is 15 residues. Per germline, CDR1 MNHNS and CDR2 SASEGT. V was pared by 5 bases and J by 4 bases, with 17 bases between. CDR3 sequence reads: CASSSPKQGGYGYTF. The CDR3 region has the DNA TGTGCCAGCAGTTCCCCAAAACAGGGCGGCTATGGCTACACCTTC.

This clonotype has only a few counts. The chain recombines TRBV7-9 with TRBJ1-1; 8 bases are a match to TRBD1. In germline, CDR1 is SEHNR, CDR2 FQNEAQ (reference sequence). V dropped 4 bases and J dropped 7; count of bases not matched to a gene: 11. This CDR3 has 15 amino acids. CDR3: CASSSVGTGTVEAFF. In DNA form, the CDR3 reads TGTGCCAGCAGCTCAGTGGGGACAGGTACCGTTGAAGCTTTCTTT.

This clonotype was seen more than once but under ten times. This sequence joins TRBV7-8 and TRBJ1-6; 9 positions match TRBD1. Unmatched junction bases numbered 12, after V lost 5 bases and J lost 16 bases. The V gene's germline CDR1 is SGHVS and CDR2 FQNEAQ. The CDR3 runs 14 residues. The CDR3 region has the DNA TGTGCCAGCAGCCCGGACAGGGGCCAACCCGGGCTCCACTTT. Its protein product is CASSPDRGQPGLHF.

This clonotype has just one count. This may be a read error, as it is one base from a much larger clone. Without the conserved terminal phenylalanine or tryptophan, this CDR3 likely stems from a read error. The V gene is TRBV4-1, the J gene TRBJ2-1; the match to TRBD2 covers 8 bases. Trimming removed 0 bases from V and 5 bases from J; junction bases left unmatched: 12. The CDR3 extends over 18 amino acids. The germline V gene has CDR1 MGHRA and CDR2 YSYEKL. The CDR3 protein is CASSQEGRGGPHHNEQFL. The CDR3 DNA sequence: TGCGCCAGCAGCCAAGAGGGGCGCGGGGGGCCGCACCACAATGAGCAGTTCTTA.

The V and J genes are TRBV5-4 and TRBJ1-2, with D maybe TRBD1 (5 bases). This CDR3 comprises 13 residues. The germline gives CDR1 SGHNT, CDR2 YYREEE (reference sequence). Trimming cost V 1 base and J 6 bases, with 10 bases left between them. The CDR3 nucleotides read TGTGCCAGCAGCTTGCAGGGATCGAATGGCTACACCTTC. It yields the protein CASSLQGSNGYTF.

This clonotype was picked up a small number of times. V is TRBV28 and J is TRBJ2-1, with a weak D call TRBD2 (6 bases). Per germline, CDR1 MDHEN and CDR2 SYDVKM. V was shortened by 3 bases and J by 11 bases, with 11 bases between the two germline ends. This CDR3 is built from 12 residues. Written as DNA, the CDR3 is TGTGCCAGCAGTTTGGGGGGAATGAAGCAGTTCTTC. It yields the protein CASSLGGMKQFF.